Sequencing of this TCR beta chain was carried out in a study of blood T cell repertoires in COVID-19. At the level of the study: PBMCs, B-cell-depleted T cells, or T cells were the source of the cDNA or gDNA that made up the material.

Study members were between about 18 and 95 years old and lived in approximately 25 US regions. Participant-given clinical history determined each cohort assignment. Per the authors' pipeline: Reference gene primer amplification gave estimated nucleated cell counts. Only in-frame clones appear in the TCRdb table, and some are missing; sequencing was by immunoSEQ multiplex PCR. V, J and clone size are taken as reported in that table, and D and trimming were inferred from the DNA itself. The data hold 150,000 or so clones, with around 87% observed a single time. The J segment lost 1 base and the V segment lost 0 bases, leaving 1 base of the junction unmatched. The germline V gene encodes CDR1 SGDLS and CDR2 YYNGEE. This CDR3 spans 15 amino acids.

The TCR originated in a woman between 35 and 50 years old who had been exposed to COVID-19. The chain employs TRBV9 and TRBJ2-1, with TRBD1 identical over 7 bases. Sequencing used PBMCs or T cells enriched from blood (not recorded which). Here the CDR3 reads CASSVDRGSYNEQFF. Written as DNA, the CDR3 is TGTGCCAGCAGCGTAGACAGGGGATCCTACAATGAGCAGTTCTTC.